What follows describes a single T cell receptor beta chain. These data belong to a study of Graves' ophthalmopathy and Graves' hyperthyroidism. About the study: Specimen type is peripheral blood, obtained at initial diagnosis before any treatment.

The germline V gene encodes CDR1 SQVTM and CDR2 ANQGSEA. This CDR3 region has 12 residues. The V end lost 8 bases, the J end lost 4 bases, and 14 bases lay between the germline ends. RNA transcripts provided the template for amplifying TCR beta CDR3 regions. HTBI-primed first-round RT-PCR preceded second-round multiplex PCR. A single record per CDR3 protein comes from TCRdb applying MiXCR to the multiplex PCR reads. There are about 700,000 distinct CDR3 sequences in the sample; roughly two fifths occur only once, and 44% lies in the top ten. Sequenced sample: peripheral blood. The V gene is TRBV29-1, the J gene TRBJ1-1, with D tentatively TRBD1 (6 bases). This receptor was obtained from an adult man with Graves' ophthalmopathy. Written as DNA, the CDR3 is TGCAGCTTAGGGGGGGAACGCACTGAAGCTTTCTTT. Translation gives CSLGGERTEAFF.